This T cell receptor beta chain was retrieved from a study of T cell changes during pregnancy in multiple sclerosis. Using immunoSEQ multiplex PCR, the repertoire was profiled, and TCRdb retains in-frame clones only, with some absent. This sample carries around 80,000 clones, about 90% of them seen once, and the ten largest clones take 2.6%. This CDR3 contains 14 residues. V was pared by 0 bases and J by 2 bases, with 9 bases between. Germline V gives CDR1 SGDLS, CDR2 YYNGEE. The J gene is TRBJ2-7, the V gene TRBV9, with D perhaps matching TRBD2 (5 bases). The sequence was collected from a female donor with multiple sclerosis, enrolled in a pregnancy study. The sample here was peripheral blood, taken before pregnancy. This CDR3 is CASSVDPGTYEQYF. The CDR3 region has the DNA TGTGCCAGCAGCGTAGATCCGGGAACCTACGAGCAGTACTTC. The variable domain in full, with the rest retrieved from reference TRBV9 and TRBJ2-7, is DSGVTQTPKHLITATGQRVTLRCSPRSGDLSVYWYQQSLDQGLQFLIQYYNGEERAKGNILERFSAQQFPDLHSELNLSSLELGDSALYFCASSVDPGTYEQYFGPGTRLTVT.